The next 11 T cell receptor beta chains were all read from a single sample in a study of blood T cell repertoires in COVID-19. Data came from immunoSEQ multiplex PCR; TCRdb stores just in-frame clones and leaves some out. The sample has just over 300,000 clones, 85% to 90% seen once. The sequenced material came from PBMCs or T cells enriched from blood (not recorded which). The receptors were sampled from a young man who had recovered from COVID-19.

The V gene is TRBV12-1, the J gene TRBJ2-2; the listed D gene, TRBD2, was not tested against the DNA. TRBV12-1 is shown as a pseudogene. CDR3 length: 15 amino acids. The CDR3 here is CASSFPAGNTGELFF. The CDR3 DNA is TGTGCCAGCAGCTTTCCGGCGGGGAACACCGGGGAGCTGTTTTTT.

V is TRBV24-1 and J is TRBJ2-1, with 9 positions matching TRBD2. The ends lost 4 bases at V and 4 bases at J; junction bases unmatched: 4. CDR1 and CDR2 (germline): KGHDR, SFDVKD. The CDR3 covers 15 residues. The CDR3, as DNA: TGTGCCACCAGTGACCCGGGACTAGCTTACAATGAGCAGTTCTTC. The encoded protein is CATSDPGLAYNEQFF.

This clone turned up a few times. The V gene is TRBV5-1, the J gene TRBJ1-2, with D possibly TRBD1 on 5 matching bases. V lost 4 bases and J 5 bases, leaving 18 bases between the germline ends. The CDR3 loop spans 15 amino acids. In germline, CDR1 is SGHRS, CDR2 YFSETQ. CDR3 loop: CASSPSTRGEYGYTF. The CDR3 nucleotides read TGCGCCAGCAGCCCCTCCACGCGGGGGGAGTATGGCTACACCTTC.

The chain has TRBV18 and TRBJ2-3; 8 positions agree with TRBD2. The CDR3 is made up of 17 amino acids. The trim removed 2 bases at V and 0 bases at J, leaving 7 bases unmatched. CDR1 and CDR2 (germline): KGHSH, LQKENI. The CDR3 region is CASSPFSAGGSTDTQYF. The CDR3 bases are TGTGCCAGCTCACCATTCTCGGCGGGGGGCAGCACAGATACGCAGTATTTT. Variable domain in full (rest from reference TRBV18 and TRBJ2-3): NAGVMQNPRHLVRRRGQEARLRCSPMKGHSHVYWYRQLPEEGLKFMVYLQKENIIDESGMPKERFSAEFPKEGPSILRIQQVVRGDSAAYFCASSPFSAGGSTDTQYFGPGTRLTVL.

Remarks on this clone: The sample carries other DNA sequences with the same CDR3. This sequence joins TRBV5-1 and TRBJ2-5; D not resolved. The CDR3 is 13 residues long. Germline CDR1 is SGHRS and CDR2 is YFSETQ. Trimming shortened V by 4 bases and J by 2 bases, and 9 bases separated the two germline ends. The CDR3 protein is CASSLRGQETQYF. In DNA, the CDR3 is TGCGCCAGCAGCCTGCGAGGTCAAGAGACCCAGTACTTC.

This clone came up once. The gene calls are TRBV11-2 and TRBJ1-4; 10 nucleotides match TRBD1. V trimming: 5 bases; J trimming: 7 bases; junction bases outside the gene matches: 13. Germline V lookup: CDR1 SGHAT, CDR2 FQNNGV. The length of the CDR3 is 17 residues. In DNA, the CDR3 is TGTGCCAGCAGCACCAATAAAGGGGACAGGGGAGGTGAAAAACTGTTTTTT. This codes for CASSTNKGDRGGEKLFF.

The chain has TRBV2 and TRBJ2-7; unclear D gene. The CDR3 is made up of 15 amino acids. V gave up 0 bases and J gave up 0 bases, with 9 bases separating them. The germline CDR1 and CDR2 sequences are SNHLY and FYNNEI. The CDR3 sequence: CASSEAGLSSYEQYF. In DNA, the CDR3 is TGTGCCAGCAGTGAAGCTGGTCTGAGCTCCTACGAGCAGTACTTC.

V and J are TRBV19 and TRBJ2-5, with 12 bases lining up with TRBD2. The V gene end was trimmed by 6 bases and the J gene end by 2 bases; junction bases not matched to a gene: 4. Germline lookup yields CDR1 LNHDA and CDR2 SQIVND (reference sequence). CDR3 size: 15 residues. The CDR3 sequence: CASSHTSGGQETQYF. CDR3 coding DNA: TGTGCCAGTAGCCACACTAGCGGGGGGCAAGAGACCCAGTACTTC. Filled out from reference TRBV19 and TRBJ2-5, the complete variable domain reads DGGITQSPKYLFRKEGQNVTLSCEQNLNHDAMYWYRQDPGQGLRLIYYSQIVNDFQKGDIAEGYSVSREKKESFPLTVTSAQKNPTAFYLCASSHTSGGQETQYFGPGTRLLVL.

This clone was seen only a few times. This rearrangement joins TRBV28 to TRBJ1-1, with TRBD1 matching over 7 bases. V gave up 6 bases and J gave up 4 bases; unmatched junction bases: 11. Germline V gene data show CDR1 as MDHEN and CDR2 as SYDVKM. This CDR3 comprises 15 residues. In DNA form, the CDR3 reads TGTGCCAGCAGCGAAGGGGGCGCGAGTGCCACTGAAGCTTTCTTT. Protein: CASSEGGASATEAFF.

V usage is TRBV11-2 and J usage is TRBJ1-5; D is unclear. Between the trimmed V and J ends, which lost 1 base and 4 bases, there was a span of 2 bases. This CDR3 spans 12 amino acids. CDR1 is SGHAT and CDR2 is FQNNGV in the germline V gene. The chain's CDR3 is CASSLANQPQHF. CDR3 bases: TGTGCCAGCAGCTTAGCGAATCAGCCCCAGCATTTT. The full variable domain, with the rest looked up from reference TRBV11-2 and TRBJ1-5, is EAGVAQSPRYKIIEKRQSVAFWCNPISGHATLYWYQQILGQGPKLLIQFQNNGVVDDSQLPKDRFSAERLKGVDSTLKIQPAKLEDSAVYLCASSLANQPQHFGDGTRLSIL.

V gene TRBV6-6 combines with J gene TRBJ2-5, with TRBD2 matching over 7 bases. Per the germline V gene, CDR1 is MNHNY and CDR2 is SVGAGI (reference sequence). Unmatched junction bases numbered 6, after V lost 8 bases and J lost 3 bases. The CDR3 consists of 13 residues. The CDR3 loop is CASGPRGEETQYF. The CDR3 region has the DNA TGTGCCAGCGGTCCTCGGGGGGAAGAGACCCAGTACTTC.